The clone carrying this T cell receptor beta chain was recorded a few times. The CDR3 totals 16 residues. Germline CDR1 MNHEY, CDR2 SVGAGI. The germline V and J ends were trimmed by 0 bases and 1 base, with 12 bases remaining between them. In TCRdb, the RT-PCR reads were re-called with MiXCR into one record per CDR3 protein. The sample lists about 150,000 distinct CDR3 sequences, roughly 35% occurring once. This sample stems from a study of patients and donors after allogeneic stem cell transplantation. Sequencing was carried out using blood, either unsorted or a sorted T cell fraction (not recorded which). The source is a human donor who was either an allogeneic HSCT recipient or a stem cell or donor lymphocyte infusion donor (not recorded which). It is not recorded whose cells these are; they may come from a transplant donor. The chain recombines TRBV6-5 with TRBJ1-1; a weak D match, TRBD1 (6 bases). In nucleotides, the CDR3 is TGTGCCAGCAGTTACTCCCGGCGGACAGCGAACACTGAAGCTTTCTTT. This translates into CASSYSRRTANTEAFF.